Below are 10 T cell receptor beta chains sequenced from a single sample in a study of blood T cell repertoires in COVID-19. The data were produced by immunoSEQ multiplex PCR, yet TCRdb's version contains in-frame clones alone and is incomplete. This sample has approximately 200,000 clones, with roughly 90% found just once. Material: PBMCs or T cells enriched from blood (not recorded which). The receptor set was obtained from a man between 18 and 29 years old with acute COVID-19.

V usage is TRBV29-1 and J usage is TRBJ2-7, with 7 nucleotides matching TRBD1. V shed 7 bases, J shed 3 bases, and the junction held 3 bases outside the gene matches. The germline gives CDR1 SQVTM, CDR2 ANQGSEA. This CDR3 comprises 11 residues. The CDR3 loop is CSGRTGYEQYF. CDR3 sequence (DNA): TGCAGCGGAAGGACAGGCTACGAGCAGTACTTC.

The chain carries TRBV6-1 and TRBJ2-3, with D perhaps TRBD1 (6 bases). Germline V gene lookup returns CDR1 MNHNS and CDR2 SASEGT. The germline V and J ends were trimmed by 0 bases and 4 bases, with 11 bases remaining between them. The CDR3 has 15 residues. CDR3: CASSEAPGDADTQYF. The DNA of the CDR3 is TGTGCCAGCAGTGAAGCGCCAGGGGACGCAGATACGCAGTATTTT.

The V and J genes are TRBV27 and TRBJ2-1; the match to TRBD2 covers 8 bases. With 7 bases clipped from V and 8 bases from J, the junction kept 13 bases outside the gene matches. The germline CDR1 and CDR2 sequences are MNHEY and SMNVEV (reference sequence). This CDR3 contains 15 residues. The CDR3 loop reads CASTQAPSGSDEQFF. CDR3 DNA: TGTGCCAGCACCCAGGCGCCCAGCGGGAGCGATGAGCAGTTCTTC.

The V call is TRBV19, the J call TRBJ2-4; the match to TRBD1 covers 7 bases. The V segment lost 0 bases and the J segment 6 bases; nucleotides outside the gene matches: 11. Per germline, CDR1 LNHDA and CDR2 SQIVND (reference sequence). The CDR3 totals 17 residues. The DNA for the CDR3 is TGTGCCAGTAGTATAGATCCCCCCAGGGGGTCGGGAAACATTCAGTACTTC. This gives the protein CASSIDPPRGSGNIQYF.

The chain is built from TRBV6-5 and TRBJ2-7; tentatively, D is TRBD2 (5 bases). V was pared by 4 bases and J by 0 bases, with 13 bases between. CDR1 and CDR2 from the germline V gene are MNHEY and SVGAGI. The CDR3 length is 15 residues. CDR3 protein: CASSFDPDSSYEQYF. In DNA, the CDR3 is TGTGCCAGCAGTTTTGATCCGGACTCCTCCTACGAGCAGTACTTC.

V and J are TRBV2 and TRBJ2-7, with 10 bases identical to TRBD2. The CDR3 covers 14 residues. V trimming: 3 bases; J trimming: 4 bases; junction bases outside the gene matches: 3. CDR1 is SNHLY, CDR2 FYNNEI, per germline. CDR3 DNA sequence: TGTGCCAGCAGTGATGTACTAGCGGGATACGAGCAGTACTTC. This encodes CASSDVLAGYEQYF.

The chain combines TRBV21-1 with TRBJ1-3; TRBD1 is the table's D call, not checked against the DNA. TRBV21-1 is noted as a pseudogene. This CDR3 spans 16 amino acids. Written as DNA, the CDR3 is TGTGCCAGCAGCAAATTTGCAGTGCACTCTGGAAACACCATATATTTT. It yields the protein CASSKFAVHSGNTIYF.

Details on this clone: The same CDR3 is also encoded by other DNA sequences in this sample. The rearrangement joins TRBV29-1 to TRBJ1-1; D gene uncertain. The V end lost 4 bases, the J end lost 2 bases, and 5 bases lay between the germline ends. CDR1 and CDR2 from the germline V gene are SQVTM and ANQGSEA. The length of the CDR3 is 11 residues. CDR3 bases: TGCAGCGTTGCCAGAAACACTGAAGCTTTCTTT. It codes for CSVARNTEAFF.

This chain uses TRBV5-8 with TRBJ2-1; TRBD2 might be the D (5 bases). This CDR3 comprises 13 residues. CDR1 is SGHTS and CDR2 is YDEGEE in the germline V gene. Trimming cost V 1 base and J 7 bases, with 9 bases left between them. In nucleotides, the CDR3 is TGTGCCAGCAGCTTGCTGGAGGCGAATGAGCAGTTCTTC. Its protein is CASSLLEANEQFF.

Concerning this clone itself: An end of the junction differs from the germline gene, which may be a read error. The V call is TRBV5-5, the J call TRBJ1-2; D perhaps matches TRBD1 (5 bases). Germline CDR1 SGHKS, CDR2 YYEKEE (reference sequence). This CDR3 contains 14 residues. CDR3 residues: CASSSAGNRMGFAF. In DNA, the CDR3 is TGTGCCAGCAGCTCGGCCGGAAACAGGATGGGTTTCGCCTTC.